This T cell receptor beta chain was found in a study of blood T cell repertoires in COVID-19. About the study: COVID-19 samples from acute and convalescent phases originated in the United States, Italy and Spain. PBMCs, B-cell-depleted T cells, or T cells were the source of the cDNA or gDNA that made up the material.

Authors' data handling: Reference gene primer amplification gave nucleated cell count estimates. Profiling relied on immunoSEQ multiplex PCR, and the TCRdb table lists in-frame clones only, not all of them. V and J calls and clone size are given by that table; D and trimming were obtained from the DNA. The top ten hold 2.5% to 4% of the sample, which has 150,000 to 200,000 clones, about nine tenths seen once. The CDR3 is 15 residues long. V was trimmed by 5 bases and J by 1 base, leaving 14 bases between them. The germline V gene has CDR1 LNHNV and CDR2 YYDKDF (reference sequence). This sequence originates from a man in his 70s with acute or convalescent COVID-19. The rearrangement uses TRBV15 and TRBJ1-1; D not certain. The specimen was peripheral blood. The CDR3 spells CATSSGRRPNTEAFF. In DNA, the CDR3 is TGTGCCACCAGCTCCGGCCGGCGGCCGAACACTGAAGCTTTCTTT.